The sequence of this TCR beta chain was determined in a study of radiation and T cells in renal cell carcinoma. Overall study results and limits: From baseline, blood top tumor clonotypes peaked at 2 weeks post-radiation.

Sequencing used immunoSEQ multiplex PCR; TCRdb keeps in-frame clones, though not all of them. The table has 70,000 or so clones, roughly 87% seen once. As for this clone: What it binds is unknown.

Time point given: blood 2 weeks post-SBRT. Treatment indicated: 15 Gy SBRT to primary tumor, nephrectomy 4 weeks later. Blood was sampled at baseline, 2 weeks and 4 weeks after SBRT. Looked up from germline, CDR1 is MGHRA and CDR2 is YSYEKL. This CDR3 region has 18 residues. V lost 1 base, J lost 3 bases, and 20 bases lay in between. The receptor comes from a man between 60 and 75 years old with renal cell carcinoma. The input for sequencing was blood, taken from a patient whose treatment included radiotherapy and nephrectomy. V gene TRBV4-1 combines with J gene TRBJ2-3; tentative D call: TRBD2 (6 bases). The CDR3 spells CASSQATSPGVGTDTQYF. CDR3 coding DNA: TGCGCCAGCAGCCAAGCTACTTCCCCGGGAGTCGGAACAGATACGCAGTATTTT.